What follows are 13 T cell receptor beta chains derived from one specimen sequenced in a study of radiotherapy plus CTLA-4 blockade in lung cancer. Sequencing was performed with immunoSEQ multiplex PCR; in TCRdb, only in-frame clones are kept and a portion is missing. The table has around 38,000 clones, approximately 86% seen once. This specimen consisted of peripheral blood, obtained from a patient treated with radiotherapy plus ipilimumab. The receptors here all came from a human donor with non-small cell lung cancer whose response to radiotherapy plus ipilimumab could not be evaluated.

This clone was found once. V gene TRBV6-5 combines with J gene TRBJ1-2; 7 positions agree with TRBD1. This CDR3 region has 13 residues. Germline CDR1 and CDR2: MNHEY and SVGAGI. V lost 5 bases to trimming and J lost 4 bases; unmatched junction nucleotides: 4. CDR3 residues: CASSARTGYGYTF. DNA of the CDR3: TGTGCCAGCAGTGCCCGGACAGGCTATGGCTACACCTTC.

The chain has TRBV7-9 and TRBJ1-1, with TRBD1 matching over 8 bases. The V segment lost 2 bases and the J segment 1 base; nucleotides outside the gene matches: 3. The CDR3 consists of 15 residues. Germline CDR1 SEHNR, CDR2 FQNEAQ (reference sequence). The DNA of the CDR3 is TGTGCCAGCAGCTTAACAGGGGGAGGGAACACTGAAGCTTTCTTT. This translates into CASSLTGGGNTEAFF.

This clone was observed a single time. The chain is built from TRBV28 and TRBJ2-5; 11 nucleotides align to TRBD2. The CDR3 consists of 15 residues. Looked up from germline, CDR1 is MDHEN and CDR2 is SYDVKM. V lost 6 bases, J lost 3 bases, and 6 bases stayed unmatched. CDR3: CASSTGTSGKETQYF. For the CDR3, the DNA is TGTGCCAGCAGCACCGGGACTAGCGGTAAAGAGACCCAGTACTTC.

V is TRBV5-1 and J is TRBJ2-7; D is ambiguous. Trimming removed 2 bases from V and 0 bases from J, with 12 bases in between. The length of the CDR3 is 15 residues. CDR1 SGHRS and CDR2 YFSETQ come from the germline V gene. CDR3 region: CASSLVSGGSYEQYF. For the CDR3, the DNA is TGCGCCAGCAGCTTAGTTTCCGGCGGCTCCTACGAGCAGTACTTC. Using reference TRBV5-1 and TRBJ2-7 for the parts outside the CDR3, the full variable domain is KAGVTQTPRYLIKTRGQQVTLSCSPISGHRSVSWYQQTPGQGLQFLFEYFSETQRNKGNFPGRFSGRQFSNSRSEMNVSTLELGDSALYLCASSLVSGGSYEQYFGPGTRLTVT.

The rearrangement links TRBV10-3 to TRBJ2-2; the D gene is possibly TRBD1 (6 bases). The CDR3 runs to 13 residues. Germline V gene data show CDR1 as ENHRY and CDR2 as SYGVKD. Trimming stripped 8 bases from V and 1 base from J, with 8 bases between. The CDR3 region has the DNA TGTGCCATCCCGGGACAGAACACCGGGGAGCTGTTTTTT. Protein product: CAIPGQNTGELFF.

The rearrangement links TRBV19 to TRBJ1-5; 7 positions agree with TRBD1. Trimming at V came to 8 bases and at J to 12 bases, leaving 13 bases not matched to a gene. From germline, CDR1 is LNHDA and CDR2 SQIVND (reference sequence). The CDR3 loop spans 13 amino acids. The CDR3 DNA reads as TGTGCCAGTTCCAAAATTCCAGGGGGGCTCCAGCATTTT. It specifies CASSKIPGGLQHF.

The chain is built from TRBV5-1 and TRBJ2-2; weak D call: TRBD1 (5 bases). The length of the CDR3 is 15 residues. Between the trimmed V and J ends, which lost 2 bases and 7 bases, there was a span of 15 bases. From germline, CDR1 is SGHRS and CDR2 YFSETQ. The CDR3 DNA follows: TGCGCCAGCAGCTTCCGACAGTCCTTGCACGGGGAGCTGTTTTTT. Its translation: CASSFRQSLHGELFF.

CDR3 in amino acids: CASKTPRRNTEAFF. The DNA of the CDR3 is TGTGCCAGTAAGACTCCACGTAGGAACACTGAAGCTTTCTTT. The J gene is TRBJ1-1, the V gene TRBV28; D call uncertain. Trimming cost V 9 bases and J 1 base, with 15 bases left between them. CDR1 is MDHEN, CDR2 SYDVKM, per germline. There are 14 residues in the CDR3.

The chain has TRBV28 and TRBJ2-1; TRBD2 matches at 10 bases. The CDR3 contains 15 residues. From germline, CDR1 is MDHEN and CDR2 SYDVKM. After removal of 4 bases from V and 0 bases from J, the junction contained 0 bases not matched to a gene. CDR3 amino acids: CASSSSGGSYNEQFF. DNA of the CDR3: TGTGCCAGCAGTTCTAGCGGGGGCTCCTACAATGAGCAGTTCTTC.

CDR3 region: CASFLRTGGQGYTF. CDR3 nucleotides: TGTGCCAGCTTCCTGAGGACAGGGGGTCAAGGCTACACCTTC. This chain uses TRBV28 with TRBJ1-2; 10 bases agree with TRBD1. Germline V CDR1 and CDR2: MDHEN, SYDVKM. The CDR3 has 14 residues. Unmatched junction bases numbered 11, after V lost 8 bases and J lost 8 bases.

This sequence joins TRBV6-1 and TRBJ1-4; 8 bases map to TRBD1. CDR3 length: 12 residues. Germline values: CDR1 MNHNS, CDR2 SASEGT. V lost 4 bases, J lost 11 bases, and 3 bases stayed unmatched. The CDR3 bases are TGTGCCAGCAGTGTGACAGGGGTGAAACTGTTTTTT. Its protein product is CASSVTGVKLFF.

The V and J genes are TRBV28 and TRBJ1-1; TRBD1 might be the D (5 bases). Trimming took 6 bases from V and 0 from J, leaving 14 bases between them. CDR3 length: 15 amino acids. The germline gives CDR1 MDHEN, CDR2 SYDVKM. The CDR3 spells CASSYPQGMNTEAFF. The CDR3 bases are TGTGCCAGCAGCTATCCCCAGGGAATGAACACTGAAGCTTTCTTT.

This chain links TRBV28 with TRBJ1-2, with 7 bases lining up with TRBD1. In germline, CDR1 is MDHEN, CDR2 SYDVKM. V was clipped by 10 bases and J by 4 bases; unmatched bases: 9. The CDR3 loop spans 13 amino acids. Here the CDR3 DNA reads TGTGCCACCCGACAGGGACCTTCCTATGGCTACACCTTC. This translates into CATRQGPSYGYTF.